This T cell receptor (beta chain) derives from a study of T cell changes during pregnancy in multiple sclerosis. Germline lookup yields CDR1 SGHVS and CDR2 FQNEAQ. The CDR3 consists of 13 residues. The ends were cut back, 4 bases at V and 1 base at J, with 7 bases in the middle. Sequencing used immunoSEQ multiplex PCR; TCRdb keeps in-frame clones, though not all of them. The data hold more than 90,000 clones, with roughly 90% observed a single time. This receptor was obtained from a female donor with multiple sclerosis, enrolled in a pregnancy study. The material was peripheral blood, obtained in the third trimester of pregnancy. The J gene is TRBJ1-1, the V gene TRBV7-8; D unresolved. The CDR3 loop reads CASSSTSNTEAFF. The CDR3 DNA reads as TGTGCCAGCAGCTCGACTTCGAACACTGAAGCTTTCTTT.